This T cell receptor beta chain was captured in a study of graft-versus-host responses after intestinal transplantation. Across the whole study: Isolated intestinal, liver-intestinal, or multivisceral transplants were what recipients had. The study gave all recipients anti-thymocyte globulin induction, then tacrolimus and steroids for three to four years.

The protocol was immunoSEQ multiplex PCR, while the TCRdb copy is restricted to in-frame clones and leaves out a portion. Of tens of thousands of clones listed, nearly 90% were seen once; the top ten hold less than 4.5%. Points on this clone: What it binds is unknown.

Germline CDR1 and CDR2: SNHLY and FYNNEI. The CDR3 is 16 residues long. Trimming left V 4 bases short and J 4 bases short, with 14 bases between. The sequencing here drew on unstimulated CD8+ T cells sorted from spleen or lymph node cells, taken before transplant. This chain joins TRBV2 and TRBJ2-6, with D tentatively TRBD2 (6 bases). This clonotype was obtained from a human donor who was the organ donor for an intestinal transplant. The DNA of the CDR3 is TGTGCCAGCAGTGGGGGGTGGGGAGGCGGGGCCAACGTCCTGACTTTC. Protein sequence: CASSGGWGGGANVLTF.